This entry lists 14 T cell receptor beta chains sequenced from one sample in a study of cytomegalovirus exposure and HLA in healthy donors. 13 Jbeta primers and 60 Vbeta primers were used for the PCR. The assay was immunoSEQ multiplex PCR, and TCRdb's table has in-frame clones only and misses some. In the table there are approximately 110,000 clones, roughly 71% of which are singletons. The sequencing input was PBMCs. The receptors derive from a woman between 50 and 59 years old in good health and CMV-seropositive.

This clone was detected once. This rearrangement joins TRBV7-8 to TRBJ1-4; D unclear. Looked up from germline, CDR1 is SGHVS and CDR2 is FQNEAQ. V lost 3 bases and J 1 base, leaving 6 bases between the germline ends. This CDR3 spans 14 amino acids. The CDR3 region has the DNA TGTGCCAGCAGCTTGGGAGGAACTAATGAAAAACTGTTTTTT. Protein sequence: CASSLGGTNEKLFF.

The CDR3 region is CASSLSGGRLGNTIYF. DNA for the CDR3: TGTGCCAGCAGTTTATCGGGGGGACGGCTCGGAAACACCATATATTTT. V is TRBV27 and J is TRBJ1-3, with a possible D match to TRBD1 (5 bases). Germline CDR1 MNHEY, CDR2 SMNVEV (reference sequence). This CDR3 has 16 residues. V lost 0 bases to trimming and J lost 4 bases, with 13 bases between them.

This clone was counted a few times. V usage is TRBV7-9 and J usage is TRBJ1-2, with 7 positions matching TRBD1. J gave up 8 bases and V 5 bases, and 11 bases lay outside the gene matches. The CDR3 runs to 14 residues. Germline V gives CDR1 SEHNR, CDR2 FQNEAQ (reference sequence). The CDR3 nucleotides read TGTGCCAGCAGCGAGAACAGGGGCCTGGGCGGCTACACCTTC. Translation gives CASSENRGLGGYTF.

CDR3 DNA: TGTGCCAGTAGTATATTAGCGGCACATGAGCAGTTCTTC. Amino acid sequence: CASSILAAHEQFF. V is TRBV19 and J is TRBJ2-1, with D possibly being TRBD2 (6 bases). Between the trimmed V and J ends, which lost 2 bases and 8 bases, there was a span of 10 bases. The CDR3 has 13 residues. Germline-derived CDR1 and CDR2 are LNHDA and SQIVND (reference sequence).

The chain couples TRBV5-4 to TRBJ2-3; 7 nucleotides align to TRBD1. The V gene's germline CDR1 is SGHNT and CDR2 YYREEE (reference sequence). Losses at the gene ends were 10 bases for V and 2 bases for J; bases not matched to a gene: 7. This CDR3 spans 13 amino acids. CDR3 in DNA: TGTGCCGGAACAGGGGCTAACACAGATACGCAGTATTTT. Residues: CAGTGANTDTQYF.

In its sample, this clone was seen many times. This chain joins TRBV28 and TRBJ1-2, with D uncertain. This CDR3 has 12 amino acids. Trimming shortened V by 2 bases and J by 7 bases, and 8 bases separated the two germline ends. Germline assignment: CDR1 MDHEN and CDR2 SYDVKM. This chain's CDR3 is CASSLGVGGYTF. The CDR3 nucleotides read TGTGCCAGCAGTTTAGGAGTGGGTGGCTACACCTTC.

V gene TRBV11-2 combines with J gene TRBJ1-3; tentative D call: TRBD1 (5 bases). Trimming removed 4 bases from V and 0 bases from J, with 13 bases in between. Germline CDR1 and CDR2: SGHAT and FQNNGV. The CDR3 has 16 amino acids. The CDR3 nucleotides are TGTGCCAGCAGCTCGACGACAGCGAGCTCTGGAAACACCATATATTTT. Translating it yields CASSSTTASSGNTIYF.

The chain recombines TRBV4-1 with TRBJ2-5; TRBD2 aligns across 9 bases. The end of the DNA fits TRBJ2-7 better, so the J call may be wrong. Germline assignment: CDR1 MGHRA and CDR2 YSYEKL. The CDR3 contains 15 residues. DNA for the CDR3: TGCGCCAGCAGCCTTGGGACTAGCCCATCCTACGAGCAGTACTTC. Translating it yields CASSLGTSPSYEQYF.

The chain recombines TRBV2 with TRBJ1-4; perhaps TRBD1 as D (5 bases). Germline lookup yields CDR1 SNHLY and CDR2 FYNNEI. This CDR3 has 15 residues. Trimming took off 1 base at V and 8 bases at J, with 14 bases between the two ends. Written as DNA, the CDR3 is TGTGCCAGCAGTGAAGGGAACCCAGGGCAAGAAAAACTGTTTTTT. Its translation is CASSEGNPGQEKLFF.

The chain recombines TRBV20-1 with TRBJ2-7; D remains ambiguous. The length of the CDR3 is 11 residues. Germline values: CDR1 DFQATT, CDR2 SNEGSKA (reference sequence). V lost 8 bases, J lost 5 bases, and 13 bases lay in between. CDR3 sequence (DNA): TGCAGTACAAGCCATGGGCACGAGCAGTACTTC. Protein: CSTSHGHEQYF.

V usage is TRBV19 and J usage is TRBJ1-5, with TRBD1 identical over 9 bases. Germline V lookup: CDR1 LNHDA, CDR2 SQIVND (reference sequence). V was clipped by 5 bases and J by 6 bases; unmatched bases: 8. The length of the CDR3 is 15 residues. CDR3 protein: CASSPTGGGGQPQHF. The CDR3, as DNA: TGTGCCAGTAGTCCGACAGGGGGAGGCGGTCAGCCCCAGCATTTT.

The chain links TRBV7-9 to TRBJ2-3; TRBD2 aligns across 7 bases. The germline gives CDR1 SEHNR, CDR2 FQNEAQ (reference sequence). Trimming removed 5 bases from V and 3 bases from J; junction bases left unmatched: 8. This CDR3 is 15 amino acids long. For the CDR3, the DNA is TGTGCCAGCAGCCCGCCGTTCGGGGGGACAGATACGCAGTATTTT. It translates to CASSPPFGGTDTQYF.

The J gene is TRBJ1-2, the V gene TRBV28, with D hard to call. The germline V gene encodes CDR1 MDHEN and CDR2 SYDVKM. V was pared by 10 bases and J by 1 base, with 19 bases between. This CDR3 has 15 residues. The DNA of the CDR3 is TGTGCCACCGCGACCGCGGGCACCCTTAACTATGGCTACACCTTC. Protein: CATATAGTLNYGYTF.

This chain links TRBV28 with TRBJ1-4; the match to TRBD1 covers 8 bases. Germline assignment: CDR1 MDHEN and CDR2 SYDVKM. This CDR3 comprises 15 residues. Trimming cost V 7 bases and J 8 bases; bases outside gene matches: 12. The CDR3 here is CASTQAGTGHEKLFF. DNA for the CDR3: TGTGCCAGCACCCAGGCCGGGACAGGACACGAAAAACTGTTTTTT.